These 27 T cell receptor beta chains share one sample of origin, sequenced in a study of technical replicates of blood from a handful of donors. The table came from immunoSEQ multiplex PCR; TCRdb's copy has only in-frame clones and leaves some out. The sample includes about 93,000 clones, nearly 97% of them seen just once. Sample: T cells isolated from PBMCs. The source of these receptors is a human donor in good health.

The rearrangement uses TRBV6-1 and TRBJ2-3, with 11 positions matching TRBD2. The CDR3 totals 15 residues. Germline V gene lookup returns CDR1 MNHNS and CDR2 SASEGT. After removal of 8 bases from V and 6 bases from J, the junction contained 10 bases not matched to a gene. This chain's CDR3 is CASSSGTSGMDTQYF. In nucleotides, the CDR3 is TGTGCCAGCTCGTCCGGGACTAGCGGCATGGATACGCAGTATTTT.

The rearrangement uses TRBV27 and TRBJ2-1, with 7 nucleotides matching TRBD1. Germline-derived CDR1 and CDR2 are MNHEY and SMNVEV (reference sequence). CDR3 length: 15 residues. Trimming removed 3 bases from V and 0 bases from J; junction bases left unmatched: 2. CDR3 residues: CASSLTGTSYNEQFF. The CDR3 region has the DNA TGTGCCAGCAGTTTGACAGGGACCTCCTACAATGAGCAGTTCTTC.

The chain combines TRBV30 with TRBJ2-7; the match to TRBD2 covers 10 bases. Germline lookup yields CDR1 GTSNPN and CDR2 SVGIG (reference sequence). CDR3 size: 12 residues. With V trimmed by 7 bases and J by 7 bases, 7 bases remained unmatched. The chain's CDR3 is CASIAGGSEQYF. The CDR3 coding sequence is TGTGCCTCAATAGCGGGGGGTTCGGAGCAGTACTTC. Full variable domain (missing parts from reference TRBV30 and TRBJ2-7): SQTIHQWPATLVQPVGSPLSLECTVEGTSNPNLYWYRQAAGRGLQLLFYSVGIGQISSEVPQNLSASRPQDRQFILSSKKLLLSDSGFYLCASIAGGSEQYFGPGTRLTVT.

This clone was picked up a small number of times. V is TRBV10-2 and J is TRBJ1-1, with TRBD1 as a possible D gene (5 bases). V shed 4 bases and J shed 5 bases, with 8 bases lying between them. Per germline, CDR1 WSHSY and CDR2 SAAADI. The CDR3 has 12 amino acids. The CDR3 nucleotides are TGCGCCAGCAGTGGATCAGGGACTGAAGCTTTCTTT. Translated, it gives CASSGSGTEAFF.

The V call is TRBV27, the J call TRBJ2-2; 8 nucleotides match TRBD2. The germline gives CDR1 MNHEY, CDR2 SMNVEV (reference sequence). CDR3 size: 16 residues. The V gene end was trimmed by 3 bases and the J gene end by 1 base; junction bases not matched to a gene: 4. The CDR3 DNA sequence: TGTGCCAGCAGTTTTCCAAGCGGGAGGAACACCGGGGAGCTGTTTTTT. It translates to CASSFPSGRNTGELFF.

V gene TRBV19 combines with J gene TRBJ1-6; tentative D call: TRBD1 (5 bases). Trimming took off 4 bases at V and 10 bases at J, with 11 bases between the two ends. Germline CDR1 LNHDA, CDR2 SQIVND (reference sequence). The length of the CDR3 is 13 residues. CDR3 residues: CASSTREGSPLHF. The CDR3 DNA reads TGTGCCAGTAGTACCAGGGAGGGATCACCCCTCCACTTT.

V usage is TRBV7-6 and J usage is TRBJ2-1; perhaps TRBD2 as D (5 bases). CDR3 size: 14 residues. Trimming removed 4 bases at V and 3 bases at J, with 10 bases between. Germline assignment: CDR1 SGHVS and CDR2 FNYEAQ. CDR3 coding DNA: TGTGCCAGCAGCTCCCCTAGCTACTACAATGAGCAGTTCTTC. Translated, it gives CASSSPSYYNEQFF.

The chain combines TRBV2 with TRBJ2-7; tentatively, D is TRBD1 (5 bases). The CDR3 is made up of 15 amino acids. The germline CDR1 and CDR2 sequences are SNHLY and FYNNEI. The ends were cut back, 10 bases at V and 0 bases at J, with 19 bases in the middle. CDR3 region: CATRVGAGLSYEQYF. Written as DNA, the CDR3 is TGTGCCACCAGGGTAGGGGCAGGCCTCTCCTACGAGCAGTACTTC.

V is TRBV6-5 and J is TRBJ1-5; D is perhaps TRBD1 (6 bases). CDR1 and CDR2 from the germline V gene are MNHEY and SVGAGI. The CDR3 extends over 13 amino acids. V was clipped by 5 bases and J by 4 bases, with 9 bases between them. CDR3 in amino acids: CASSSRGNQPQHF. The DNA of the CDR3 is TGTGCCAGCAGTAGCAGGGGAAATCAGCCCCAGCATTTT.

The CDR3 DNA reads as TGTGCCAGCAGTGAATACGGACAGGGGAACGAGCAGTACTTC. It specifies CASSEYGQGNEQYF. The chain is built from TRBV2 and TRBJ2-7, with TRBD1 identical over 9 bases. The junction had 4 bases not matched to a gene; V was cut back by 2 bases and J by 5 bases. The V gene's germline CDR1 is SNHLY and CDR2 FYNNEI. This CDR3 comprises 14 residues.

This clone occurred a few times. V usage is TRBV5-8 and J usage is TRBJ2-7; 9 positions agree with TRBD1. Germline lookup yields CDR1 SGHTS and CDR2 YDEGEE. The CDR3 totals 18 residues. J gave up 1 base and V 3 bases, and 14 bases lay outside the gene matches. The CDR3 region is CASSSRGQGVEISYEQYF. The CDR3 bases are TGTGCCAGCAGCTCGCGGGGACAGGGAGTTGAGATTTCCTACGAGCAGTACTTC.

The DNA of the CDR3 is TGTGCCAGCAGCAGTCCCGGGACAGGGGTCCCCACCTTC. Translation: CASSSPGTGVPTF. The chain employs TRBV6-1 and TRBJ1-2; 10 bases line up with TRBD1. This CDR3 has 13 residues. The germline CDR1 and CDR2 sequences are MNHNS and SASEGT. The ends lost 6 bases at V and 13 bases at J; junction bases unmatched: 11.

The V and J genes are TRBV9 and TRBJ2-7, with TRBD2 as a possible D gene (7 bases). The length of the CDR3 is 14 residues. Germline CDR1 and CDR2: SGDLS and YYNGEE. V lost 0 bases and J 5 bases, leaving 12 bases between the germline ends. CDR3 in amino acids: CASSVVGGAHEQYF. As DNA, the CDR3 is TGTGCCAGCAGCGTAGTAGGGGGGGCCCACGAGCAGTACTTC.

The genes are TRBV27 and TRBJ2-7; D may be TRBD2 (5 bases). CDR1 and CDR2 from the germline V gene are MNHEY and SMNVEV (reference sequence). Trimming left V 4 bases short and J 7 bases short, with 14 bases between. The CDR3 sequence is 13 residues long. The DNA for the CDR3 is TGTGCCAGCAGTTCCCCGGGAATGAGGGAGCAGTACTTC. The encoded protein is CASSSPGMREQYF.

The table lists this clone with a count of one. J is TRBJ2-7 and V is TRBV7-9, with 7 positions matching TRBD2. This CDR3 region has 14 residues. Germline CDR1 is SEHNR and CDR2 is FQNEAQ (reference sequence). The V segment lost 3 bases and the J segment 6 bases; nucleotides outside the gene matches: 8. The CDR3 loop is CASSFSGPAPEQYF. The DNA of the CDR3 is TGTGCCAGCAGCTTTAGCGGGCCAGCCCCCGAGCAGTACTTC.

CDR3 bases: TGTGCCAGCCGGACAGGACTAAATAGCGAGCAGTACTTC. Its translation is CASRTGLNSEQYF. V and J are TRBV27 and TRBJ2-7; weak D call: TRBD1 (7 bases). V gave up 8 bases and J gave up 6 bases, with 17 bases separating them. The CDR3 length is 13 residues. The V gene's germline CDR1 is MNHEY and CDR2 SMNVEV (reference sequence).

Written as DNA, the CDR3 is TGTGCCAGTAGTATTGGGGGACAGTCGGTTCAGCCCCAGCATTTT. This encodes CASSIGGQSVQPQHF. The J gene is TRBJ1-5, the V gene TRBV19, with 7 bases aligning to TRBD1. Germline lookup yields CDR1 LNHDA and CDR2 SQIVND (reference sequence). The length of the CDR3 is 15 residues. Trimming cost V 3 bases and J 6 bases; bases outside gene matches: 8.

This clone was seen once. This chain joins TRBV10-3 and TRBJ2-3; possibly TRBD2 for D (6 bases). This CDR3 is built from 15 residues. Trimming left V 11 bases short and J 2 bases short, with 20 bases between. Germline CDR1 ENHRY, CDR2 SYGVKD. CDR3 residues: CAARGSGVPTDTQYF. CDR3 sequence (DNA): TGTGCCGCCCGAGGGTCGGGGGTCCCCACAGATACGCAGTATTTT.

The chain joins TRBV5-1 to TRBJ2-5; TRBD2 aligns across 7 bases. V lost 4 bases to trimming and J lost 6 bases; unmatched junction nucleotides: 9. This CDR3 is 14 amino acids long. Per germline, CDR1 SGHRS and CDR2 YFSETQ. CDR3 loop: CASSRREREKTQYF. The CDR3 bases are TGCGCCAGCAGCCGCAGGGAGCGGGAAAAGACCCAGTACTTC.

The gene calls are TRBV6-1 and TRBJ1-4, with a weak D call TRBD1 (5 bases). Germline loops: CDR1 MNHNS, CDR2 SASEGT. This CDR3 comprises 15 residues. V was clipped by 2 bases and J by 0 bases, with 7 bases between them. The CDR3 loop is CASSETGSTNEKLFF. The CDR3 coding sequence is TGTGCCAGCAGTGAAACAGGTTCAACTAATGAAAAACTGTTTTTT.

This chain links TRBV7-9 with TRBJ1-1; 8 nucleotides align to TRBD1. Losses at the gene ends were 3 bases for V and 5 bases for J; bases not matched to a gene: 8. Germline CDR1 is SEHNR and CDR2 is FQNEAQ (reference sequence). This CDR3 contains 15 residues. The CDR3 DNA sequence: TGTGCCAGCAGCTTTAATATTAACAGGGGGACTGAAGCTTTCTTT. This encodes CASSFNINRGTEAFF.

The V and J genes are TRBV5-4 and TRBJ2-1; D possibly corresponds to TRBD1 (6 bases). Germline CDR1 reads SGHNT; CDR2 reads YYREEE (reference sequence). V shed 0 bases and J shed 8 bases, with 15 bases lying between them. This CDR3 comprises 15 residues. CDR3 coding DNA: TGTGCCAGCAGCTTGGTTCAGGGGCCGGGCGATGAGCAGTTCTTC. Translated, it gives CASSLVQGPGDEQFF.

V is TRBV27 and J is TRBJ1-4, with a weak D call TRBD1 (5 bases). Germline values: CDR1 MNHEY, CDR2 SMNVEV (reference sequence). Deletions cut 5 bases from V and 3 bases from J, with 13 bases between. The CDR3 length is 15 residues. Here the CDR3 DNA reads TGTGCCAGCAGTGCGCTCAGGGTTGCTAATGAAAAACTGTTTTTT. It encodes CASSALRVANEKLFF. Full variable domain (rest looked up from reference TRBV27 and TRBJ1-4): EAQVTQNPRYLITVTGKKLTVTCSQNMNHEYMSWYRQDPGLGLRQIYYSMNVEVTDKGDVPEGYKVSRKEKRNFPLILESPSPNQTSLYFCASSALRVANEKLFFGSGTQLSVL.

This chain uses TRBV5-6 with TRBJ2-4, with 10 bases aligning to TRBD1. The CDR3 has 17 residues. The germline V gene has CDR1 SGHDT and CDR2 YYEEEE. V shed 4 bases and J 0 bases; nucleotides not matched to a gene: 7. The CDR3 loop is CASSLTGGEEAKNIQYF. DNA for the CDR3: TGTGCCAGCAGCCTGACAGGGGGCGAGGAAGCCAAAAACATTCAGTACTTC.

The chain is built from TRBV21-1 and TRBJ2-2; the table's D call, TRBD1, has no DNA check behind it. TRBV21-1 is given as a pseudogene. The CDR3 has 18 residues. This CDR3 is CASSNGQGENANTGELFF. In DNA form, the CDR3 reads TGTGCCAGCAGCAACGGACAGGGCGAAAACGCGAACACCGGGGAGCTGTTTTTT.

The gene calls are TRBV5-1 and TRBJ2-5; 10 bases map to TRBD2. The V and J ends lost 3 bases and 4 bases, in that order; junction bases with no gene match: 6. CDR1 SGHRS and CDR2 YFSETQ come from the germline V gene. This CDR3 is 15 amino acids long. Here the CDR3 DNA reads TGCGCCAGCAGCTGGAGCGGGAGGGCCTTAGAGACCCAGTACTTC. Protein sequence: CASSWSGRALETQYF. Drawing the rest from reference TRBV5-1 and TRBJ2-5, the complete variable domain is KAGVTQTPRYLIKTRGQQVTLSCSPISGHRSVSWYQQTPGQGLQFLFEYFSETQRNKGNFPGRFSGRQFSNSRSEMNVSTLELGDSALYLCASSWSGRALETQYFGPGTRLLVL.

The chain combines TRBV5-1 with TRBJ2-6; D is ambiguous. The CDR3 covers 16 residues. The germline CDR1 and CDR2 sequences are SGHRS and YFSETQ. V gave up 0 bases and J gave up 0 bases, with 7 bases separating them. CDR3 in amino acids: CASSLDAFSGANVLTF. The CDR3 DNA sequence: TGCGCCAGCAGCTTGGACGCGTTCTCTGGGGCCAACGTCCTGACTTTC.